The T cell receptor (beta chain) under discussion was sequenced for a study of early T cells in non-severe SARS-CoV-2 infection. This clonotype has just a few counts. TCRdb redid the calling of the 5' RACE reads with MiXCR, one entry per CDR3 protein. The sample yields about 25,000 distinct CDR3 sequences, approximately 4% seen once. Specimen: whole blood. The sequence came from an adult who was a healthcare worker with PCR-confirmed SARS-CoV-2 infection or an uninfected control (not recorded which).

This CDR3 reads CSATLAGGADTQYF. In DNA form, the CDR3 reads TGCAGTGCTACATTAGCGGGAGGCGCAGATACGCAGTATTTT. The V and J genes are TRBV20-1 and TRBJ2-3; TRBD2 aligns across 10 bases. The CDR3 extends over 14 amino acids. CDR1 and CDR2 (germline): DFQATT, SNEGSKA (reference sequence). V was clipped by 4 bases and J by 4 bases; unmatched bases: 5.